These 5 T cell receptor beta chains came from one sample sequenced in a study of molecular identifiers for immune sequencing clone quantification. TCRdb re-called the PCR reads with MiXCR, one entry per CDR3 protein. The sample yields around 94,000 distinct CDR3 sequences, about 35% seen once. The sequenced sample was naive CD8+ T cells from blood, with Jurkat cell RNA spiked in. As for subset: FACS-sorted CD8+CD4-CCR7+CD45RA+ naive T cells. The receptors were gathered from a human donor in good health. Some libraries in this study had Jurkat cell RNA spiked in.

The chain links TRBV12-3 or TRBV12-4 to TRBJ2-1, with D possibly being TRBD2 (6 bases). V lost 2 bases and J 2 bases, leaving 10 bases between the germline ends. This CDR3 is 15 amino acids long. The CDR3 reads CASSLLAGTYNEQFF. CDR3 in DNA: TGTGCCAGCAGTTTACTGGCGGGGACCTACAATGAGCAGTTCTTC.

This clonotype was counted between two and nine times. V gene TRBV13 combines with J gene TRBJ1-5; possible D gene TRBD1, 5 bases. The CDR3 runs 13 residues. Germline loops: CDR1 PRHDT, CDR2 FYEKMQ (reference sequence). The V end was cut by 5 bases, the J end by 5 bases, with 10 bases between. CDR3 sequence: CASSLEGHQPQHF. The CDR3 DNA is TGTGCCAGCAGCCTGGAGGGGCATCAGCCCCAGCATTTT.

Concerning this clonotype itself: A much bigger clone sits one base away, suggesting this may be a read error. The chain has TRBV28 and TRBJ2-7; no clear D. Trimming left V 8 bases short and J 0 bases short, with 23 bases between. CDR1 is MDHEN and CDR2 is SYDVKM in the germline V gene. The CDR3 runs to 17 residues. CDR3 sequence: CASGSPGAELYSYEQYF. For the CDR3, the DNA is TGTGCCAGCGGTTCCCCGGGTGCTGAGCTCTACTCCTACGAGCAGTACTTC.

This clonotype was seen many times. This chain uses TRBV28 with TRBJ1-1; the D is unclear. CDR1 and CDR2 (germline): MDHEN, SYDVKM. V gave up 5 bases and J gave up 5 bases, with 18 bases separating them. The CDR3 has 15 residues. The CDR3 nucleotides are TGTGCCAGCAGTGGTTACCGACCCCTAGGGACTGAAGCTTTCTTT. Its protein product is CASSGYRPLGTEAFF.

This clonotype showed up just once. This could be a read error, since a much larger clone is one nucleotide away. This chain uses TRBV7-9 with TRBJ1-1; no clear D gene. This CDR3 is built from 11 residues. Germline values: CDR1 SEHNR, CDR2 FQNEAQ (reference sequence). The CDR3 DNA follows: TGTGCCAGCGGCTTGTCAGTTGAAGCTTTCTTT. Translation: CASGLSVEAFF.